Listed below are T cell receptor delta chains from one sample, sequenced in a study of gamma-delta chains in newborns, infants, children. TCRdb processed the reads again with the CATT caller. The table lists 10,000 to 13,000 delta-chain clones, 8.5% to 9.5% of them singletons, with approximately 9.5% in the top ten. Sequenced sample: blood. Receptors originate from a child who was a newborn, infant or young child, either healthy, febrile or measles-vaccinated (not recorded which). Both conserved end residues are part of each CDR3. The order of the fields is CDR3 protein, CDR3 DNA, clone size, J gene, D gene, V gene. A D gene is named only where the DNA matches it firmly. The size of a clone is reported for some rows only, either as once, few or many, or as a class for expanded clones.

CALGEPSNRRRDDKLIF TGTGCCCTTGGGGAGCCCTCGAATCGGCGCCGCGACGATAAACTCATCTTT few TRDJ1 NA TRDV1
CACDTGGFSSWDTRQMFF TGTGCCTGTGACACCGGGGGTTTTAGCTCCTGGGACACCCGACAGATGTTTTTC few TRDJ3 NA TRDV2
CACDTGFGALTAQLFF TGTGCCTGTGACACCGGATTCGGCGCTTTGACAGCACAACTCTTCTTT NA TRDJ2 NA TRDV2
CACDTVLGDTSWDTRQMFF TGTGCCTGTGACACCGTACTGGGGGATACCTCCTGGGACACCCGACAGATGTTTTTC medium-sized TRDJ3 TRDD3 TRDV2
CACDSLLGDITSWDTRQMFF TGTGCCTGTGACTCGTTACTGGGGGATATAACCTCCTGGGACACCCGACAGATGTTTTTC NA TRDJ3 TRDD3 TRDV2
CALGVLLLGDTAFIPDKLIF TGTGCTCTTGGGGTACTATTACTGGGGGATACCGCCTTTATCCCCGATAAACTCATCTTT NA TRDJ1 TRDD3 TRDV1
CACDSVLGDTRGLIF TGCGCCTGTGACAGCGTACTGGGGGATACGCGGGGACTCATCTTT few TRDJ1 TRDD3 TRDV2
CACDVLGEYTDKLIF TGTGCCTGTGACGTACTGGGGGAGTACACCGATAAACTCATCTTT few TRDJ1 TRDD3 TRDV2
CACDAILGDTVLGTDKLIF TGTGCCTGTGACGCCATACTGGGGGATACAGTTTTAGGAACCGATAAACTCATCTTT NA TRDJ1 TRDD3 TRDV2
CACDTVGVYGEGTAQLFF TGTGCCTGTGACACCGTGGGAGTCTATGGGGAGGGAACAGCGCAACTCTTCTTT NA TRDJ2 NA TRDV2
CACDTVLGDTLTAQLFF TGTGCCTGTGACACCGTACTGGGGGATACTTTGACAGCACAACTCTTCTTT medium-sized TRDJ2 TRDD3 TRDV2
CACDTVLGDVSSWDTRQMFF TGTGCCTGTGACACCGTACTGGGGGATGTAAGCTCCTGGGACACCCGACAGATGTTTTTC medium-sized TRDJ3 TRDD3 TRDV2
CALGELPEFCGIRVGKLIF TGTGCTCTTGGGGAACTTCCCGAGTTTTGTGGGATACGCGTGGGTAAACTCATCTTT few TRDJ1 TRDD3 TRDV1
CACDTWGGPSWDTRQMFF TGTGCCTGTGACACGTGGGGAGGGCCCTCCTGGGACACCCGACAGATGTTTTTC medium-sized TRDJ3 NA TRDV2
CACTSLRASSWDTRQMFF TGTGCCTGTACCTCACTGAGGGCGAGCTCCTGGGACACCCGACAGATGTTTTTC few TRDJ3 NA TRDV2
CACDTVGIRDWDTRQMFF TGTGCCTGTGACACCGTAGGGATACGGGACTGGGACACCCGACAGATGTTCTTC NA TRDJ3 TRDD3 TRDV2
CACDRISSDPLKGTTDKLIF TGTGCCTGTGACCGTATTTCTTCCGACCCCTTAAAGGGTACCACCGATAAACTCATCTTT medium-sized TRDJ1 NA TRDV2
CALGVPIPTLILGDTDKLIF TGTGCTCTTGGGGTCCCGATTCCTACCCTCATACTGGGGGATACCGATAAACTCATCTTT NA TRDJ1 TRDD3 TRDV1
CACDPLLGDSSWDTRQMFF TGTGCCTGTGACCCCTTACTGGGGGATAGCTCCTGGGACACCCGACAGATGTTTTTC NA TRDJ3 TRDD3 TRDV2
CALGELDRPTGVWGVQRAGKLIF TGTGCTCTTGGGGAACTAGACCGTCCTACGGGTGTGTGGGGGGTACAGAGGGCCGGAAAACTCATCTTT NA TRDJ1 NA TRDV1
CACDSPTMGDTDSSWDTRQMFF TGTGCCTGTGACTCACCCACGATGGGGGATACGGACAGCTCCTGGGACACCCGACAGATGTTTTTC few TRDJ3 TRDD3 TRDV2
CACDTASGGTTHWDTRQMFF TGTGCCTGTGACACGGCCTCTGGGGGGACTACGCACTGGGACACCCGACAGATGTTTTTC NA TRDJ3 TRDD3 TRDV2
CACDTSLGIPDSWDTRQMFF TGTGCCTGTGACACCTCGCTGGGTATTCCGGACTCCTGGGACACCCGACAGATGTTTTTC NA TRDJ3 NA TRDV2
CACDILSWDTRQIFF TGTGCCTGTGACATACTGTCCTGGGACACCCGACAGATTTTTTTC NA TRDJ3 NA TRDV2
CACDPLPKTGGRHLDTLRSWDTRQMFF TGTGCCTGTGACCCTCTACCTAAGACTGGGGGACGCCATCTAGATACTCTTCGTTCCTGGGACACCCGACAGATGTTTTTC few TRDJ3 TRDD3 TRDV2
CACDSWGTSWDTRQMFF TGTGCCTGTGACAGCTGGGGGACCTCCTGGGACACCCGACAGATGTTTTTC few TRDJ3 TRDD3 TRDV2
CALGGAYAGGLYTDKLIF TGTGCTCTTGGGGGGGCCTACGCTGGGGGACTTTACACCGATAAACTCATCTTT NA TRDJ1 TRDD3 TRDV1
CACDPVLGDTGDTDKLIF TGTGCCTGTGACCCTGTACTGGGGGATACAGGGGACACCGATAAACTCATCTTT NA TRDJ1 TRDD3 TRDV2
CACDTGDTYTDKLIF TGTGCCTGTGACACCGGAGATACCTACACCGATAAACTCATCTTT NA TRDJ1 NA TRDV2
CACDTAGGRSWDTRQMFF TGTGCCTGTGACACCGCCGGGGGCCGATCCTGGGACACCCGACAGATGTTTTTC NA TRDJ3 NA TRDV2
CACDKVLGDLSSWDTRQMFF TGTGCCTGTGACAAAGTACTGGGGGATCTGAGCTCCTGGGACACCCGACAGATGTTTTTC NA TRDJ3 TRDD3 TRDV2
CACDTLLGDTSSSTWDTRQMFF TGTGCCTGTGACACCCTACTGGGGGATACGTCTTCCTCTACCTGGGACACCCGACAGATGTTTTTC NA TRDJ3 TRDD3 TRDV2
CACDTAGGLSWDTRQMFF TGTGCCTGTGACACCGCTGGGGGGCTTTCCTGGGACACCCGACAGATGTTTTTC few TRDJ3 TRDD3 TRDV2
CACDTVQVGDGRVDKLIF TGTGCCTGTGACACCGTTCAGGTGGGGGATGGCAGGGTCGATAAACTCATCTTT NA TRDJ1 TRDD3 TRDV2
CALGPLPSYWGKLHTDKLIF TGTGCTCTTGGACCGCTTCCATCCTACTGGGGGAAGCTTCACACCGATAAACTCATCTTT NA TRDJ1 TRDD3 TRDV1
CACDTAGDARSWDTRQMFF TGTGCCTGTGACACGGCGGGGGACGCGCGCTCCTGGGACACCCGACAGATGTTTTTC medium-sized TRDJ3 NA TRDV2
CACDTLGGLASWDTRQMFF TGTGCCTGTGACACCCTTGGGGGCCTAGCGTCCTGGGACACCCGACAGATGTTTTTC NA TRDJ3 NA TRDV2
CACDTLTQSSWDTRQMFF TGTGCCTGTGACACCCTAACGCAAAGCTCCTGGGACACCCGACAGATGTTTTTC NA TRDJ3 NA TRDV2
CACDTAGDTAWDTRQMFF TGTGCCTGTGACACGGCGGGGGATACGGCCTGGGACACCCGACAGATGTTTTTC few TRDJ3 TRDD3 TRDV2
CALGESQIPDLTDKLIF TGTGCTCTTGGGGAATCGCAAATTCCGGATCTCACCGATAAACTCATCTTT few TRDJ1 NA TRDV1
CALGEELPTVVLGDVCTDKLIF TGTGCTCTTGGGGAAGAGCTTCCTACTGTTGTACTGGGGGATGTTTGCACCGATAAACTCATCTTT few TRDJ1 TRDD3 TRDV1
CALGELAFFAALGDTEKLIF TGTGCTCTTGGGGAACTGGCTTTCTTCGCCGCACTGGGGGATACGGAAAAACTCATCTTT NA TRDJ1 TRDD3 TRDV1
CACDTAGLGDTRSWDTRQMFF TGTGCCTGTGACACCGCGGGGCTGGGGGATACAAGGTCCTGGGACACCCGACAGATGTTTTTC few TRDJ3 TRDD3 TRDV2
CACDTWDTSSSWDTRQMFF TGTGCCTGTGACACCTGGGATACCTCAAGCTCCTGGGACACCCGACAGATGTTTTTC medium-sized TRDJ3 TRDD3 TRDV2
CALGELWPSYFSGGLPYTDKLIF TGTGCTCTTGGGGAACTTTGGCCTTCCTACTTTTCTGGGGGACTCCCGTACACCGATAAACTCATCTTT NA TRDJ1 NA TRDV1
CACDPDWGTAYTDKLIF TGTGCCTGTGACCCCGACTGGGGGACGGCGTACACCGATAAACTCATCTTT NA TRDJ1 TRDD3 TRDV2
CACDTVLGVYWDTRQMFF TGTGCCTGTGACACCGTGCTTGGGGTTTACTGGGACACCCGACAGATGTTTTTC NA TRDJ3 NA TRDV2
CACDTGTPSSWDTRQMFF TGTGCCTGTGACACGGGGACACCGAGCTCCTGGGACACCCGGCAGATGTTTTTC NA TRDJ3 NA TRDV2
CACDTAGTGASSCDTRQMFF TGTGCCTGTGACACTGCCGGTACTGGGGCCAGCTCCTGTGACACCCGACAGATGTTTTTC NA TRDJ3 TRDD3 TRDV2
CACDTFRLPPLGIGTDKLIF TGTGCCTGTGACACCTTTCGCCTTCCCCCCCTGGGGATCGGTACCGATAAACTCATCTTT NA TRDJ1 NA TRDV2
CACDTVEDTGAQLFF TGTGCCTGTGACACCGTGGAGGATACCGGAGCACAACTCTTCTTT NA TRDJ2 NA TRDV2
CACDTGGYVGSWDTRQMFF TGTGCCTGTGACACAGGGGGATACGTAGGGTCCTGGGACACCCGACAGATGTTTTTC few TRDJ3 TRDD3 TRDV2
CALGDPLFLTQKHGGDTPADKLIF TGTGCTCTTGGGGACCCCCTTTTCCTAACTCAAAAACATGGGGGGGATACACCGGCCGATAAACTCATCTTT NA TRDJ1 TRDD3 TRDV1
CACDTVTGGYPMADKLIF TGTGCCTGTGACACCGTCACTGGGGGATATCCCATGGCCGATAAACTCATCTTT few TRDJ1 TRDD3 TRDV2
CACDTEGLDWGVTDDKLIF TGTGCCTGTGACACCGAGGGGTTAGACTGGGGGGTCACGGACGATAAACTCATCTTT NA TRDJ1 TRDD3 TRDV2